Listed below are T cell receptor beta chains from one sample, sequenced in a study of tumor and adjacent non-tumor tissue in lung cancer. TCRdb called the multiplex PCR reads again in MiXCR, with one record for every CDR3 protein. The table records roughly 75,000 distinct CDR3 sequences, under 70% of them present only once. Sequenced: distant non-tumor lung tissue. The receptors stem from a woman aged 45-65 years with non-small cell lung cancer. Both conserved end residues are part of each CDR3. D genes are given only for firm matches. Rows give clone size only sometimes, using once, few, many, or a class for an expanded clone.

cdr3_nt,cdr3_aa,d_call,v_call,clone_size,j_call
TGCAGCGTTGCGGTCAATAGCGGGAGTGTTCTGGAAACCCAGTACTTC,CSVAVNSGSVLETQYF,TRBD2,TRBV29-1,once,TRBJ2-5
TGTGCCAGCAGGACTAGCGGGAGGGCCTACAATAAGCACTTCTTC,CASRTSGRAYNKHFF,TRBD2,TRBV6-5,-,TRBJ2-1
TGTGGTAGCAGCTTGAAGGAGTTGGACACTGAAGCTTTCTTT,CGSSLKELDTEAFF,-,TRBV11-1,-,TRBJ1-1
TGTGCCATCGGGACCTCCTTCTCCTACGAGCAGTACTTC,CAIGTSFSYEQYF,-,TRBV10-3,few,TRBJ2-7
TGTGCCACCAAGAGTCCCGTCGGAGCGGGAGGGCCCTCCAAGCAGTACTTC,CATKSPVGAGGPSKQYF,TRBD2,TRBV28,-,TRBJ2-7
TGTGACAGCAGCTTCTCCCCAGGGATCGGGGAGCTGTTTTTT,CDSSFSPGIGELFF,-,TRBV11-2,-,TRBJ2-2
TGCGCCAGCAGCCAAGATAGTTACAGGGCGAACACTGTAGCCTTCTTT,CASSQDSYRANTVAFF,-,TRBV4-1,-,TRBJ1-1
TGTGCCTGGGGTAAGGGGGGGCAACAATACCAAGAGACCCAGTACTTC,CAWGKGGQQYQETQYF,-,TRBV30,-,TRBJ2-5
TGTGCGAGCAACCGGACTAGCGGGAGCGGGACAGATACGCAGTATTTT,CASNRTSGSGTDTQYF,TRBD2,TRBV4-2,-,TRBJ2-3
TGTGCCGGCAGTTCAGCTAGCGGGCTGTCAGATACGCAATATTTT,CAGSSASGLSDTQYF,TRBD2,TRBV12-3/TRBV12-4,once,TRBJ2-3
TGTGCCAGCAGTTGGACAGGTTATAACTATGGCTACACCTTC,CASSWTGYNYGYTF,TRBD1,TRBV12-3/TRBV12-4,many,TRBJ1-2
TGCGCCAGCAGCTGGACATTAGCCACCAACACCGGGGAGCTGTTTTTT,CASSWTLATNTGELFF,-,TRBV5-1,-,TRBJ2-2
TGCAGCGTTGAAGGAATCGGGACTAGCGGGAGCGGTAATGAGCAGTTCTTC,CSVEGIGTSGSGNEQFF,TRBD2,TRBV29-1,many,TRBJ2-1
TGCAGTGCTAGTAGCGAGGGGACAGGCTTCGAACAGTACTTC,CSASSEGTGFEQYF,TRBD1,TRBV20-1,-,TRBJ2-7
TGCAGTGCCGCTAGCGGGAGGGCCTTCCACGAGCAGTACTTT,CSAASGRAFHEQYF,TRBD2,TRBV20-1,-,TRBJ2-7
TGTGCCAGCAGCGCCCTAGGGGGCCCAGTCTATGAGCAGTTCTTC,CASSALGGPVYEQFF,TRBD1,TRBV5-6,many,TRBJ2-1
TGTGCCACCAATCAGGGCCGAAACTATGGTTACACCTTC,CATNQGRNYGYTF,-,TRBV10-3,-,TRBJ1-2
TGTGCCAGCAGCTTAGGGGGGGACGTGGGGCAGTACTTC,CASSLGGDVGQYF,-,TRBV11-2,-,TRBJ2-7
TGTGCCAGCAGGAGGGGATTGAACACTGAAGCTTTCTTT,CASRRGLNTEAFF,-,TRBV6-6,medium-sized,TRBJ1-1
TGCAGTGTTTTACCCCCGGGTAATGAGCAGTTCTTC,CSVLPPGNEQFF,-,TRBV20-1,-,TRBJ2-1
TGCAGCGTCGGGACTAGTAGTTACTCCTACGAGCACTACTTC,CSVGTSSYSYEHYF,TRBD2,TRBV29-1,-,TRBJ2-7
TGTAGTAGCAGCCGGATGATACTTGCGGGGGACAATGAGCAGTTCTTC,CSSSRMILAGDNEQFF,TRBD2,TRBV11-2,-,TRBJ2-1
TGTACCAGCAGCATAACTACAGGGGCTGATGCGCAGTATTTT,CTSSITTGADAQYF,TRBD1,TRBV11-1,-,TRBJ2-3
TGCGCCAGCAGTGAAACGGACTATAATTCACCCCTCCACTTT,CASSETDYNSPLHF,-,TRBV10-2,-,TRBJ1-6
TGCAGTGCTACAGGGTATATGAACACTGAAGTTTTCTTT,CSATGYMNTEVFF,-,TRBV20-1,-,TRBJ1-1
TGTGTTAGCAGCTTCGCCACTAGCGTAGAGACCCAGTACTTC,CVSSFATSVETQYF,TRBD2,TRBV11-1,-,TRBJ2-5
TGTGCCAGCAGTGAAGTTGTCGGACAGGGGGCTGTTGAGCAGTTCTTC,CASSEVVGQGAVEQFF,TRBD1,TRBV6-1,few,TRBJ2-1
TGTGCCAGCAGCGTAGCGGGCCTAGGCAATCATCCCCAGCATTTT,CASSVAGLGNHPQHF,-,TRBV11-2,-,TRBJ1-5
TGTGCCAGCAGGGACAGGGTGGATGAGCAGTTCTTC,CASRDRVDEQFF,TRBD1,TRBV6-5,many,TRBJ2-1